This T cell receptor (beta chain) was sequenced for a study of T cells in Graves' hyperthyroidism and ophthalmopathy. Study-wide context: At the time of initial diagnosis and before any treatment, peripheral blood was collected.

Regarding the study as a whole: Ophthalmopathy and stable hyperthyroidism were separated by a 13 V-J model.

The authors took PBMCs from 7.5 to 10 ml fresh peripheral blood. This clonotype was counted a few times. Its antigen remains unknown. Trimming cost V 7 bases and J 5 bases, with 12 bases left between them. The CDR3 sequence is 13 residues long. Germline-derived CDR1 and CDR2 are SNHLY and FYNNEI. Researchers took RNA transcripts and amplified the TCR beta CDR3 regions from them. Carried out on the TCR CDR3, a first-round RT-PCR used the HTBI primer set. TCRdb analysed the multiplex PCR reads with MiXCR anew, one entry per CDR3 protein. The sample has approximately 300,000 distinct CDR3 sequences; roughly 17% are singletons.

The receptor was isolated from a man under 40 with Graves' hyperthyroidism. The sample was blood. V is TRBV2 and J is TRBJ1-5; D possibly corresponds to TRBD1 (5 bases). CDR3 sequence (DNA): TGTGCCAGCAAACCCCGGGGGGATCAGCCCCAGCATTTT. Translation: CASKPRGDQPQHF.